These 7 T cell receptor beta chains were all obtained from the same sample, sequenced in a study of shared clonotypes between healthy human individuals. Clones were sequenced by immunoSEQ multiplex PCR, and TCRdb holds only the in-frame ones, with some missing. This table holds 2 million to 2.5 million clones, around 93% found once. The sample was naive CD4+ T cells from PBMCs. Subset: CD45RA+ positively selected. These receptors were obtained from a man aged 18 to 29 in good health. Some clones in this sample may be carry-over from other donors' samples.

The chain couples TRBV7-6 to TRBJ2-5, with D possibly matching TRBD1 (5 bases). Trimming took off 0 bases at V and 3 bases at J, with 8 bases between the two ends. Germline lookup yields CDR1 SGHVS and CDR2 FNYEAQ. This CDR3 has 14 residues. In DNA form, the CDR3 reads TGTGCCAGCAGCTTAGCTCAGGGTGAAGAGACCCAGTACTTC. It codes for CASSLAQGEETQYF.

The chain joins TRBV11-2 to TRBJ2-3; tentative D call: TRBD2 (5 bases). The germline V gene has CDR1 SGHAT and CDR2 FQNNGV. V was shortened by 5 bases and J by 6 bases, with 6 bases between the two germline ends. CDR3 length: 11 amino acids. DNA for the CDR3: TGTGCCAGCAGCGGGGAGGATACGCAGTATTTT. The encoded protein is CASSGEDTQYF.

This clone came up a few times. The V call is TRBV18, the J call TRBJ1-1, with unresolved D. Germline V gene sequence: CDR1 KGHSH, CDR2 LQKENI. The CDR3 covers 13 residues. V was clipped by 6 bases and J by 2 bases, with 10 bases between them. CDR3: CASSPRTNTEAFF. As DNA, the CDR3 is TGTGCCAGCTCCCCGCGGACCAACACTGAAGCTTTCTTT.

The chain links TRBV7-2 to TRBJ1-3, with D unresolved. Germline CDR1 is SGHTA and CDR2 is FQGNSA. The CDR3 is 14 residues long. The germline V and J ends were trimmed by 5 bases and 1 base, with 9 bases remaining between them. The CDR3 nucleotides are TGTGCCAGCAGCCCCCAATTTTCTGGAAACACCATATATTTT. Protein: CASSPQFSGNTIYF.

Only one count was recorded for this clone. The J gene is TRBJ2-1, the V gene TRBV9; 7 nucleotides match TRBD2. Germline CDR1 reads SGDLS; CDR2 reads YYNGEE. There are 15 residues in the CDR3. Losses at the gene ends were 3 bases for V and 3 bases for J; bases not matched to a gene: 6. The DNA of the CDR3 is TGTGCCAGCAGCGACACCGGGACTATCTACAATGAGCAGTTCTTC. Protein product: CASSDTGTIYNEQFF.

This clone came up once. The chain recombines TRBV28 with TRBJ1-5; maybe TRBD1 (5 bases). The germline V gene has CDR1 MDHEN and CDR2 SYDVKM. V was cut by 5 bases and J by 7 bases, with 15 bases left in between. This CDR3 is built from 14 residues. CDR3 nucleotides: TGTGCCAGCAGTACCCTTCCGACAGCCCAGCCCCAGCATTTT. Protein: CASSTLPTAQPQHF.

The chain recombines TRBV6-5 with TRBJ1-2, with D perhaps TRBD1 (6 bases). Trimming pared 2 bases from V and 4 bases from J, leaving 11 bases between. Germline V lookup: CDR1 MNHEY, CDR2 SVGAGI. The CDR3 sequence is 14 residues long. The CDR3 loop is CASSYLGAAYGYTF. CDR3 DNA: TGTGCCAGCAGTTACCTGGGGGCGGCCTATGGCTACACCTTC.